This T cell receptor (beta chain) is from a study of OX40 agonist ivuxolimab in advanced cancers. About the research overall: Cohort: approximately 79% men, mean age 60, aged about 23 to 79. Study-wide points: Expansion of clones was among the lowest in partial responders at 0.1-3.0 mg/kg.

This CDR3 spans 14 amino acids. Germline V gene lookup returns CDR1 MNHNY and CDR2 SVGAGI (reference sequence). V shed 0 bases and J 2 bases; nucleotides not matched to a gene: 1. Clones were sequenced by immunoSEQ multiplex PCR, and TCRdb holds only the in-frame ones, with some missing. The sample yields around 90,000 clones, about 93% seen once. A word on this clone: The target antigen is unknown.

The sequencing here drew on CD4+ or CD8+ T cells sorted from blood, taken in a trial of the OX40 agonist ivuxolimab. The rearrangement links TRBV6-6 to TRBJ2-7; 7 positions match TRBD1. The TCR originated in an adult with an advanced solid tumor such as melanoma, head and neck, liver or kidney cancer. The CDR3 here is CASSYSDRTYEQYF. CDR3 nucleotides: TGTGCCAGCAGTTACTCGGACAGGACCTACGAGCAGTACTTC.